This T cell receptor (beta chain) derives from a study of Ad26.COV2.S vaccination and SARS-CoV-2 variants (TCRdb year 2021). Describing the broader study: Donors in the vaccine arm were drawn from COV1001, a phase I-IIa trial of Ad26.COV2.S in healthy adults that was multicentre, randomized, double-blind and placebo-controlled. A total of around 32 samples were included in the TCR-sequenced set, comprising approximately 20 Ad26.COV2.S vaccine recipients, 5 placebo recipients and 8 SARS-CoV-2 convalescent individuals. The specificity and breadth of SARS-CoV-2-reactive T cell receptors after Ad26.COV2.S vaccination were assessed by TCRbeta repertoire sequencing. Investigators did not know the trial group allocation while performing experiments and assessing outcomes. Trial participants were randomized into five groups of five, in which low-dose or high-dose Ad26.COV2.S was given once or twice, or placebo was given on both occasions. Dosing of Ad26.COV2.S was intramuscular, at either 5x10^10 or 1x10^11 viral particles, delivered as one shot or as two shots spaced 56 days apart.

The CDR3 goes from the cysteine to the phenylalanine over 13 residues. Only the CDR3 portion is preserved as DNA: 39 bases, with reading frame beginning at the first base. Per the germline V gene, LGHNA is the CDR1 and YNFKEQ is the CDR2. V is shortened by 2 bases, J by 2 bases, and the region joining them spans 5 bases. Overall study outcomes, separate from this receptor: It was noted by the authors that total T cell responses may have been underestimated by the TCR breadth and depth analyses. Higher spike-specific TCR breadth was observed in Ad26.COV2.S recipients than in placebo recipients (P = 0.0014). Vaccine and placebo recipients had comparable non-spike TCR breadth, which fits with the vaccine containing only spike. Substantial breadth of spike-specific CD8+ and CD4+ T cell responses was reported after vaccination. Comparing responses between vaccine doses or regimens was not something the study was powered to do.

The treatment or condition label corresponds to: around 19 received Ad26.COV2.S at low or high dose, single or two shots; 5 received placebo; per-sample allocation not given. Repertoires of vaccine and placebo recipients were sequenced from samples collected on day 63 after the first injection. Between 29 July and 7 August 2020, Cohort 1b enrolled around 25 adults aged 18-55 years at one site in Boston, USA. Ad26.COV2.S was a replication-incompetent adenovirus type 26 vector expressing a prefusion-stabilized SARS-CoV-2 spike protein from the original Wuhan strain. Turning to this clone: No cognate antigen has been identified for it. No base qualities exist here, and no much larger clone lies one base off it.

The immunoSEQ Assay was used to sequence TCRbeta CDR3 regions. After extraction, genomic DNA underwent amplification by bias-controlled multiplex PCR, followed by high-throughput sequencing. Per the original workflow: Collapsing and filtering of sequences were performed to quantify the absolute abundance of each unique TCRbeta CDR3 region. T cell fraction was estimated by normalization of TCRbeta template counts to usable DNA, with usable DNA being measured through amplification of reference genes present in all nucleated cells. Repertoire TCRs were annotated as SARS-CoV-2-specific when V gene, CDR3 amino acid sequence and J gene were exactly matched to a known reactive TCR set. MIRA supplied the reference SARS-CoV-2 TCR set, which was filtered for enrichment in COVID-19-positive ImmuneCODE repertoires so that public or cross-reactive TCRs were removed. Based on the MIRA antigens, annotated TCRs were further analysed at the level of specific ORF or position within ORF. Breadth was defined as the number of annotated unique rearrangements divided by the total number of unique productive rearrangements, and depth was defined as the summed frequency of the annotated unique rearrangements. Two-sided Wilcoxon rank-sum tests were applied when comparing TCR breadth between groups. Here the immuneACCESS table is served through TCRdb, limited to in-frame sequences with V and J called. Missing clones are a known gap in these copies; in checked studies unresolved V genes cover under half, and the rest lacks a known reason. V, J and clone size are those of that table, while D and trimming were read from the DNA. The sample table contains hundreds of thousands of clones; only one count was recorded for approximately 88% of them. Of the sample, around 1.5% falls within the top ten clones.

The sample here was peripheral blood, taken in a trial of Ad26.COV2.S vaccine versus placebo. The rearrangement joined TRBV4-2 to TRBJ2-3, with no confident D gene call. This receptor was taken from a person between 18 and 59 years old who received the Ad26.COV2.S COVID-19 vaccine or a placebo. The nucleotide sequence reads TGTGCCAGCAGCCAAACCCTCACAGATACGCAGTATTTT. Translated, it reads CASSQTLTDTQYF.